Following are 19 T cell receptor beta chains from one sample sequenced in a study of lymphopenia after photon versus proton radiotherapy. This table comes from immunoSEQ multiplex PCR, and its TCRdb copy is limited to in-frame clones, with some not included. In the table there are approximately 35,000 clones, roughly 90% of which are singletons. The sample in question was peripheral blood, obtained from a patient treated with photon-based radiotherapy. Receptors were obtained from a woman aged 50 to 65 with pancreatic cancer.

This clone was seen a single time. V is TRBV6-1 and J is TRBJ1-1; D perhaps matches TRBD1 (5 bases). This CDR3 is 12 amino acids long. CDR1 is MNHNS and CDR2 is SASEGT in the germline V gene. V dropped 6 bases and J dropped 7 bases, with 12 bases sitting between them. The CDR3 is CASSRGGFEAFF. In DNA, the CDR3 is TGTGCCAGCAGCCGGGGGGGGTTTGAAGCTTTCTTT.

The chain is built from TRBV25-1 and TRBJ2-7, with D uncertain. This CDR3 has 14 residues. Germline CDR1 is MGHDK and CDR2 is SYGVNS. Trimming pared 2 bases from V and 2 bases from J, leaving 10 bases between. The CDR3 bases are TGTGCCAGCAGTGAACATGGTCCTACCTACGAGCAGTACTTC. This sequence encodes CASSEHGPTYEQYF.

The J gene is TRBJ1-1, the V gene TRBV28; TRBD1 aligns across 7 bases. The V gene's germline CDR1 is MDHEN and CDR2 SYDVKM. CDR3 length: 13 residues. Unmatched junction bases numbered 9, after V lost 6 bases and J lost 8 bases. The CDR3 loop is CASRQGFPLEAFF. In DNA, the CDR3 is TGTGCCAGCAGACAGGGGTTCCCCTTAGAAGCTTTCTTT. The full variable domain, its missing parts supplied by reference TRBV28 and TRBJ1-1, is DVKVTQSSRYLVKRTGEKVFLECVQDMDHENMFWYRQDPGLGLRLIYFSYDVKMKEKGDIPEGYSVSREKKERFSLILESASTNQTSMYLCASRQGFPLEAFFGQGTRLTVV.

This chain uses TRBV6-1 with TRBJ2-4; D gene ambiguous. Trimming removed 2 bases from V and 6 bases from J, with 8 bases in between. Germline V gene sequence: CDR1 MNHNS, CDR2 SASEGT. The CDR3 covers 13 residues. The CDR3 DNA is TGTGCCAGCAGTGAAACCAGAAGAAACATTCAGTACTTC. Protein: CASSETRRNIQYF.

V is TRBV10-3 and J is TRBJ2-1; TRBD2 matches at 12 bases. There are 15 residues in the CDR3. CDR1 is ENHRY, CDR2 SYGVKD, per germline. V lost 3 bases to trimming and J lost 5 bases; unmatched junction nucleotides: 2. This CDR3 is CAISDSSGRDNEQFF. The CDR3 region has the DNA TGTGCCATCAGTGATTCTAGCGGGAGGGACAATGAGCAGTTCTTC.

This chain uses TRBV28 with TRBJ2-1; TRBD2 matches 13 bases. The V segment lost 5 bases and the J segment 0 bases; nucleotides outside the gene matches: 10. The CDR3 is made up of 19 amino acids. Per the germline V gene, CDR1 is MDHEN and CDR2 is SYDVKM. The chain's CDR3 is CASSTGLAGDLSSYNEQFF. For the CDR3, the DNA is TGTGCCAGCAGTACAGGACTAGCGGGAGACTTGAGCTCCTACAATGAGCAGTTCTTC.

The chain recombines TRBV19 with TRBJ1-1; possible D gene TRBD1, 6 bases. Trimming cost V 3 bases and J 0 bases, with 14 bases left between them. CDR3 length: 16 amino acids. The germline CDR1 and CDR2 sequences are LNHDA and SQIVND (reference sequence). CDR3 nucleotides: TGTGCCAGTAGTATCACCAGGGGTTTGGTGAACACTGAAGCTTTCTTT. This gives the protein CASSITRGLVNTEAFF.

V usage is TRBV19 and J usage is TRBJ1-3, with D uncertain. Trimming left V 7 bases short and J 1 base short, with 8 bases between. The CDR3 runs 13 residues. Germline-derived CDR1 and CDR2 are LNHDA and SQIVND (reference sequence). CDR3 nucleotide sequence: TGTGCCAGTACGCATAGGTCTGGAAACACCATATATTTT. Translated: CASTHRSGNTIYF.

This clone was detected once. The CDR3 reads CATGQLENTEAFF. CDR3 in DNA: TGTGCCACAGGACAGTTAGAGAACACTGAAGCTTTCTTT. The chain combines TRBV2 with TRBJ1-1, with D tentatively TRBD1 (6 bases). In germline, CDR1 is SNHLY, CDR2 FYNNEI. Between the trimmed V and J ends, which lost 10 bases and 1 base, there was a span of 13 bases. The CDR3 spans 13 residues.

The chain has TRBV19 and TRBJ2-1; 8 bases line up with TRBD1. Germline CDR1 LNHDA, CDR2 SQIVND (reference sequence). The CDR3 has 14 residues. V was clipped by 5 bases and J by 7 bases; unmatched bases: 7. The CDR3 coding sequence is TGTGCCAGTAGTTTCGCCGGGACAGGAAATGAGCAGTTCTTC. Translation gives CASSFAGTGNEQFF. Filled out from reference TRBV19 and TRBJ2-1, the complete variable domain reads DGGITQSPKYLFRKEGQNVTLSCEQNLNHDAMYWYRQDPGQGLRLIYYSQIVNDFQKGDIAEGYSVSREKKESFPLTVTSAQKNPTAFYLCASSFAGTGNEQFFGPGTRLTVL.

This chain joins TRBV28 and TRBJ2-5, with D hard to call. With 3 bases removed from V and 4 bases from J, the gap between germline ends came to 9 bases. Germline lookup yields CDR1 MDHEN and CDR2 SYDVKM. This CDR3 has 13 amino acids. DNA of the CDR3: TGTGCCAGCAGTTTGGGTGGGTCAGAGACCCAGTACTTC. This codes for CASSLGGSETQYF. Supplemented by reference TRBV28 and TRBJ2-5, the full variable domain reads DVKVTQSSRYLVKRTGEKVFLECVQDMDHENMFWYRQDPGLGLRLIYFSYDVKMKEKGDIPEGYSVSREKKERFSLILESASTNQTSMYLCASSLGGSETQYFGPGTRLLVL.

CDR3 sequence: CASSQDLGNGYTF. CDR3 bases: TGCGCCAGCAGCCAAGATCTAGGGAACGGCTACACCTTC. The chain is built from TRBV4-3 and TRBJ1-2, with no clear D. V gave up 0 bases and J gave up 8 bases, with 10 bases separating them. Germline CDR1 LGHNA, CDR2 YSLEER. CDR3 size: 13 residues.

The J gene is TRBJ1-2, the V gene TRBV5-1; perhaps TRBD1 as D (6 bases). Per the germline V gene, CDR1 is SGHRS and CDR2 is YFSETQ. This CDR3 contains 14 residues. V gave up 0 bases and J gave up 3 bases, with 9 bases separating them. The CDR3 is CASSLEGGDYGYTF. The DNA for the CDR3 is TGCGCCAGCAGCTTGGAAGGGGGAGACTATGGCTACACCTTC.

This clone was recorded a few times. The J gene is TRBJ2-7, the V gene TRBV27; 7 nucleotides line up with TRBD2. The CDR3 consists of 15 residues. Germline CDR1 reads MNHEY; CDR2 reads SMNVEV (reference sequence). Trimming took 4 bases from V and 0 from J; bases not matched to a gene: 6. CDR3 sequence reads: CASSSSSGTSYEQYF. CDR3 DNA: TGTGCCAGCAGTTCCTCGAGCGGGACCTCCTACGAGCAGTACTTC.

The gene calls are TRBV2 and TRBJ1-5; no clear D gene. The germline V and J ends were trimmed by 7 bases and 10 bases, with 17 bases remaining between them. There are 13 residues in the CDR3. Germline assignment: CDR1 SNHLY and CDR2 FYNNEI. In DNA, the CDR3 is TGTGCCAGCACCCAGGCCCTTGAGACCCCCCAGCATTTT. Translated: CASTQALETPQHF.

The chain is built from TRBV11-3 and TRBJ2-1, with 9 bases that match TRBD2. Trimming took 1 base from V and 7 from J; bases not matched to a gene: 8. The germline V gene has CDR1 SGHNT and CDR2 YENEEA. The length of the CDR3 is 16 residues. The CDR3 protein is CASSLGDSGSSNEQFF. The CDR3 bases are TGTGCCAGCAGCTTAGGGGATAGCGGGAGTTCGAATGAGCAGTTCTTC. Looking up the rest from reference TRBV11-3 and TRBJ2-1 gives the full variable domain: EAGVVQSPRYKIIEKKQPVAFWCNPISGHNTLYWYLQNLGQGPELLIRYENEEAVDDSQLPKDRFSAERLKGVDSTLKIQPAELGDSAVYLCASSLGDSGSSNEQFFGPGTRLTVL.

This chain joins TRBV5-1 and TRBJ2-7, with D unclear. Germline V gene data show CDR1 as SGHRS and CDR2 as YFSETQ. This CDR3 contains 14 residues. V dropped 0 bases and J dropped 0 bases, with 7 bases sitting between them. CDR3 coding DNA: TGCGCCAGCAGCTTGGGAGTATTCTCCTACGAGCAGTACTTC. This gives the protein CASSLGVFSYEQYF.

The chain joins TRBV6-4 to TRBJ2-7, with TRBD2 matching over 11 bases. CDR3 length: 15 residues. With V trimmed by 6 bases and J by 0 bases, 4 bases remained unmatched. Germline V gene sequence: CDR1 MRHNA, CDR2 SNTAGT. CDR3: CASRQTSGSSYEQYF. In DNA, the CDR3 is TGTGCCAGCAGACAAACTAGCGGGAGCTCCTACGAGCAGTACTTC.

The chain is built from TRBV4-2 and TRBJ2-5; 11 bases align to TRBD2. V was clipped by 1 base and J by 5 bases; unmatched bases: 9. The CDR3 runs 17 residues. The germline V gene has CDR1 LGHNA and CDR2 YNFKEQ. CDR3 sequence: CASSQGTSGLVEETQYF. CDR3 DNA sequence: TGTGCCAGCAGCCAAGGGACTAGCGGGCTAGTGGAGGAGACCCAGTACTTC.